The source of this T cell receptor beta chain is a study of cytomegalovirus exposure and HLA in healthy donors. Study-wide points: V- and J-gene trimming of TCR beta was linked (in a later analysis) to a missense DCLRE1C variant. A reported reduction in N-insertions relative to the 666-donor mean was seen in an Asian-associated ancestry cluster in a later analysis.

This clone has a handful of counts. Antigen specificity is unknown. After removal of 4 bases from V and 4 bases from J, the junction contained 8 bases not matched to a gene. The CDR3 runs to 15 residues. Germline CDR1 and CDR2: SEHNR and FQNEAQ (reference sequence). PCR primers comprised 60 Vbeta and 13 Jbeta primers. Repertoires were generated with immunoSEQ multiplex PCR, while TCRdb's copy carries only in-frame clones and drops some. The profile shows around 150,000 clones, about 74% of them singletons. The chain carries TRBV7-9 and TRBJ2-5; 8 nucleotides agree with TRBD1. The clonotype originates from a man in his forties in good health and CMV-seronegative. Sequenced material: PBMCs. DNA of the CDR3: TGTGCCAGCAGCTGGCCCCCGGACAGGGTAGAGACCCAGTACTTC. This gives the protein CASSWPPDRVETQYF.